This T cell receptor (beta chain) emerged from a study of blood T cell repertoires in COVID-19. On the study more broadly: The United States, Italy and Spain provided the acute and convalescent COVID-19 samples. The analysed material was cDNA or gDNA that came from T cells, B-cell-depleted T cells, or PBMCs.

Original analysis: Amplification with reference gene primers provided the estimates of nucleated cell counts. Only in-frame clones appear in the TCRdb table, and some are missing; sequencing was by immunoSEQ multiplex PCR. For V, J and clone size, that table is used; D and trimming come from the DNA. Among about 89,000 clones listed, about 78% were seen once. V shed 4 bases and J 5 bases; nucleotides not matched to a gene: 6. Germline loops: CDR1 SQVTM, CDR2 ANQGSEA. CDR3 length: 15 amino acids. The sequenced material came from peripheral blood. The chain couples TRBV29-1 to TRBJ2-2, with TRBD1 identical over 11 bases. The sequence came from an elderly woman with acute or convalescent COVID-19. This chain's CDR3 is CSVVLGTGGTGELFF. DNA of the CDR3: TGCAGCGTTGTCCTTGGGACAGGGGGAACCGGGGAGCTGTTTTTT.